A single sample gave rise to the 3 T cell receptor beta chains below, sequenced in a study of shared clonotypes between healthy human individuals. Repertoires were generated with immunoSEQ multiplex PCR, while TCRdb's copy carries only in-frame clones and drops some. The sample lists about 380,000 clones; around 96% were seen once. The sequenced sample was memory CD8+ T cells sorted from blood. Subset of the sample: CD45RO+ cells pooled with CCR7-negative TemRA cells. These receptors all stem from a young man in good health.

Regarding this clone: Other DNA variants within this sample encode the same CDR3. The chain links TRBV5-1 to TRBJ2-3; D ambiguous. V gave up 5 bases and J gave up 6 bases, with 13 bases separating them. Germline-derived CDR1 and CDR2 are SGHRS and YFSETQ. This CDR3 is built from 13 residues. The CDR3 DNA reads as TGCGCCAGCAGTTCGCAATGGGCGGATACGCAGTATTTT. This translates into CASSSQWADTQYF.

V and J are TRBV7-2 and TRBJ2-7; 7 bases are a match to TRBD1. CDR1 is SGHTA and CDR2 is FQGNSA in the germline V gene. The CDR3 has 15 residues. Germline trimming cut 5 bases from V and 0 bases from J; bases unmatched to any gene: 7. CDR3 nucleotide sequence: TGTGCCAGCAGCCCCACAGGGGCCCTCTCCTACGAGCAGTACTTC. The encoded protein is CASSPTGALSYEQYF.

This chain uses TRBV20-1 with TRBJ1-2, with 7 positions matching TRBD1. V shed 5 bases and J 8 bases; nucleotides not matched to a gene: 5. The CDR3 length is 11 residues. CDR1 is DFQATT, CDR2 SNEGSKA, per germline (reference sequence). The CDR3 nucleotides read TGCAGTGCTGACAGGGCCTACGGCTACACCTTC. Amino acids: CSADRAYGYTF.